This note documents a single TCR beta chain sequence. Germline V lookup: CDR1 SGHVS, CDR2 FNYEAQ. This CDR3 has 15 amino acids. The V end lost 2 bases, the J end lost 4 bases, and 11 bases lay between the germline ends. Sequenced by immunoSEQ multiplex PCR; TCRdb stores in-frame clones only, minus some. The table has 80,000 or so clones, 94% seen once. The source of the sample is a study of control samples from healthy donors and cancer patients. Material: blood. The chain couples TRBV7-6 to TRBJ1-4; the D gene is possibly TRBD1 (5 bases). The clonotype originates from a woman in her thirties or forties in good health. The CDR3 sequence is CASSLFTGGNEKLFF. The CDR3 region has the DNA TGTGCCAGCAGCTTATTTACGGGGGGTAATGAAAAACTGTTTTTT.